These 21 T cell receptor beta chains came from one sample sequenced in a study of PD-1 blockade in classical Hodgkin lymphoma. Every patient relapsed after autologous stem cell transplantation, and brentuximab vedotin exposure varied. Magnetic depletion of unwanted cells isolated CD4+ T cells from thawed PBMCs. Data came from immunoSEQ multiplex PCR; TCRdb stores just in-frame clones and leaves some out. The sample yields roughly 7,600 clones, roughly three quarters seen once. This specimen was CD4+ T cells from blood, taken at baseline. Source of these receptors: a human donor with classical Hodgkin lymphoma.

The chain couples TRBV18 to TRBJ2-1, with TRBD1 matching 10 bases. The CDR3 is made up of 14 amino acids. V lost 7 bases to trimming and J lost 7 bases; unmatched junction nucleotides: 7. From germline, CDR1 is KGHSH and CDR2 LQKENI. CDR3 DNA sequence: TGTGCCAGCTTGTTAAGGACAGGGGGAAATGAGCAGTTCTTC. Protein sequence: CASLLRTGGNEQFF.

The rearrangement links TRBV4-3 to TRBJ2-2; D is possibly TRBD2 (7 bases). Looked up from germline, CDR1 is LGHNA and CDR2 is YSLEER. This CDR3 is built from 15 residues. Trimming left V 4 bases short and J 5 bases short, with 14 bases between. CDR3 region: CASSRGGVGTGELFF. CDR3 DNA: TGCGCCAGCAGCCGAGGGGGGGTTGGAACCGGGGAGCTGTTTTTT.

Relative to its sample, this clone is medium-sized. The rearrangement joins TRBV2 to TRBJ1-1; tentatively, D is TRBD1 (5 bases). CDR1 is SNHLY and CDR2 is FYNNEI in the germline V gene. Trimming took off 6 bases at V and 4 bases at J, with 15 bases between the two ends. This CDR3 contains 14 residues. CDR3 DNA sequence: TGTGCCAGCAGGGAGGGTTGGGGGAGCACTGAAGCTTTCTTT. This encodes CASREGWGSTEAFF.

This rearrangement joins TRBV7-2 to TRBJ1-2; D is possibly TRBD1 (5 bases). The CDR3 extends over 15 amino acids. V gave up 5 bases and J gave up 4 bases, with 17 bases separating them. CDR1 and CDR2 from the germline V gene are SGHTA and FQGNSA. CDR3 DNA sequence: TGTGCCAGCAGCATCGACAGTTTGGCGGCCTATGGCTACACCTTC. Translating it yields CASSIDSLAAYGYTF.

The CDR3 reads CASSLLAGGVGEQFF. CDR3 bases: TGTGCCAGCAGCCTACTAGCGGGAGGGGTGGGTGAGCAGTTCTTC. The V and J genes are TRBV7-2 and TRBJ2-1; 13 bases fit TRBD2. With V trimmed by 5 bases and J by 9 bases, 7 bases remained unmatched. The V gene's germline CDR1 is SGHTA and CDR2 FQGNSA. The CDR3 totals 15 residues.

Relative to its sample, this clone is large. V is TRBV28 and J is TRBJ1-5; maybe TRBD1 (5 bases). Germline V CDR1 and CDR2: MDHEN, SYDVKM. The CDR3 covers 15 residues. Trimming stripped 5 bases from V and 5 bases from J, with 16 bases between. CDR3 protein: CASSTGSGGYQPQHF. Here the CDR3 DNA reads TGTGCCAGCAGTACGGGCAGCGGGGGTTATCAGCCCCAGCATTTT.

The chain employs TRBV5-1 and TRBJ2-1; D unresolved. This CDR3 is 15 amino acids long. Trimming shortened V by 4 bases and J by 8 bases, and 19 bases separated the two germline ends. CDR1 and CDR2 (germline): SGHRS, YFSETQ. DNA for the CDR3: TGCGCCAGCAGCGAGAATACTGGCGCTGCCTATGAGCAGTTCTTC. Translation gives CASSENTGAAYEQFF.

The gene calls are TRBV5-1 and TRBJ1-1; D is uncertain. This CDR3 region has 14 residues. Germline V gene lookup returns CDR1 SGHRS and CDR2 YFSETQ. Trimming cost V 1 base and J 4 bases, with 11 bases left between them. CDR3: CASSLPRMGTEAFF. CDR3 sequence (DNA): TGCGCCAGCAGCTTGCCAAGGATGGGCACTGAAGCTTTCTTT. The full variable domain, in which reference TRBV5-1 and TRBJ1-1 provide the parts outside the CDR3, is KAGVTQTPRYLIKTRGQQVTLSCSPISGHRSVSWYQQTPGQGLQFLFEYFSETQRNKGNFPGRFSGRQFSNSRSEMNVSTLELGDSALYLCASSLPRMGTEAFFGQGTRLTVV.

The chain combines TRBV7-2 with TRBJ1-2; D remains ambiguous. The CDR3 extends over 15 amino acids. Trimming left V 5 bases short and J 3 bases short, with 16 bases between. CDR1 is SGHTA, CDR2 FQGNSA, per germline. CDR3 loop: CASSLTLWVDYGYTF. The CDR3 region has the DNA TGTGCCAGCAGCCTTACGCTCTGGGTGGACTATGGCTACACCTTC.

This chain connects TRBV7-9 to TRBJ1-2; 11 bases agree with TRBD1. The germline V gene has CDR1 SEHNR and CDR2 FQNEAQ (reference sequence). Unmatched junction bases numbered 2, after V lost 1 base and J lost 7 bases. This CDR3 comprises 14 residues. The CDR3 DNA reads as TGTGCCAGCAGCTTAGAAGGGACAGGGGGTGGCTACACCTTC. It codes for CASSLEGTGGGYTF.

V gene TRBV4-1 combines with J gene TRBJ2-7; TRBD1 is a possible D gene (6 bases). V dropped 0 bases and J dropped 3 bases, with 15 bases sitting between them. The CDR3 spans 16 residues. CDR1 is MGHRA and CDR2 is YSYEKL in the germline V gene. This CDR3 reads CASSQEPGTNNYEQYF. The CDR3, as DNA: TGCGCCAGCAGCCAAGAGCCCGGGACAAATAACTACGAGCAGTACTTC.

This clone was picked up a small number of times. The CDR3 loop reads CASSQEYATSGNTIYF. The CDR3 bases are TGTGCCAGCAGCCAAGAATATGCCACCTCAGGAAACACCATATATTTT. The chain couples TRBV5-8 to TRBJ1-3; D gene uncertain. The CDR3 runs to 16 residues. Germline CDR1 is SGHTS and CDR2 is YDEGEE. Trimming shortened V by 4 bases and J by 4 bases, and 18 bases separated the two germline ends.

The chain employs TRBV5-3 and TRBJ2-7; D ambiguous. TRBV5-3 falls under the ORF class, with uncertain function. V shed 4 bases and J shed 3 bases, with 20 bases lying between them. This CDR3 is built from 16 residues. This chain's CDR3 is CARSPRPVPTDYEQYF. CDR3 in DNA: TGTGCCAGAAGCCCCCGACCCGTTCCTACCGACTACGAGCAGTACTTC.

This chain connects TRBV28 to TRBJ1-5; D unclear. Germline V gene data show CDR1 as MDHEN and CDR2 as SYDVKM. The CDR3 sequence is 13 residues long. Trimming left V 5 bases short and J 7 bases short, with 12 bases between. The CDR3 reads CASSALSNQPQHF. The CDR3 DNA sequence: TGTGCCAGCAGTGCATTAAGTAACCAGCCCCAGCATTTT.

This clone was found a few times. The chain employs TRBV18 and TRBJ1-5, with 7 bases aligning to TRBD1. The CDR3 loop spans 13 amino acids. The germline CDR1 and CDR2 sequences are KGHSH and LQKENI. Trimming at V came to 3 bases and at J to 5 bases, leaving 1 base not matched to a gene. The CDR3 region is CASSPDRHQPQHF. Written as DNA, the CDR3 is TGTGCCAGCTCACCGGACAGGCATCAGCCCCAGCATTTT.

The chain links TRBV28 to TRBJ1-5; TRBD1 agrees at 8 bases. Looked up from germline, CDR1 is MDHEN and CDR2 is SYDVKM. Trimming took 6 bases from V and 1 from J; bases not matched to a gene: 5. There are 15 residues in the CDR3. For the CDR3, the DNA is TGTGCCAGCAGACGGACAGGGACCAGCAATCAGCCCCAGCATTTT. It codes for CASRRTGTSNQPQHF.

The J gene is TRBJ2-5, the V gene TRBV5-1, with D hard to call. This CDR3 has 13 residues. The V gene lost 0 bases and the J gene lost 1 base, with 4 bases spanning the gap. The germline V gene encodes CDR1 SGHRS and CDR2 YFSETQ. CDR3 residues: CASSLASQETQYF. CDR3 nucleotides: TGCGCCAGCAGCTTGGCCTCCCAAGAGACCCAGTACTTC.

This clone was counted a few times. J is TRBJ1-2 and V is TRBV9; the D is unclear. V lost 0 bases, J lost 5 bases, and 8 bases lay in between. The CDR3 consists of 13 residues. CDR1 and CDR2 from the germline V gene are SGDLS and YYNGEE. The CDR3 reads CASSVDSGYGYTF. DNA of the CDR3: TGTGCCAGCAGCGTAGATTCGGGGTATGGCTACACCTTC. The full variable domain, its missing parts supplied by reference TRBV9 and TRBJ1-2, is DSGVTQTPKHLITATGQRVTLRCSPRSGDLSVYWYQQSLDQGLQFLIQYYNGEERAKGNILERFSAQQFPDLHSELNLSSLELGDSALYFCASSVDSGYGYTFGSGTRLTVV.

This chain uses TRBV21-1 with TRBJ1-1. TRBV21-1 constitutes a pseudogene. This CDR3 contains 16 residues. The CDR3 bases are TGTGCCAGCAGCAAAGATGCTCCAGCCCCGGACACTGAAGCTTTCTTT. Protein product: CASSKDAPAPDTEAFF.

The chain employs TRBV2 and TRBJ2-7; D call uncertain. The CDR3 is made up of 11 amino acids. The V end was cut by 6 bases, the J end by 1 base, with 4 bases between. Looked up from germline, CDR1 is SNHLY and CDR2 is FYNNEI. The CDR3 sequence: CASRISYEQYF. The CDR3 region has the DNA TGTGCCAGCAGGATTTCCTACGAGCAGTACTTC.

This chain connects TRBV11-3 to TRBJ2-7; D tentatively reads TRBD1 or TRBD2 (5 bases each). Per the germline V gene, CDR1 is SGHNT and CDR2 is YENEEA. The CDR3 contains 15 residues. With 4 bases removed from V and 3 bases from J, the gap between germline ends came to 16 bases. The CDR3 reads CASSSRDQDHYEQYF. For the CDR3, the DNA is TGTGCCAGCAGCTCCCGGGACCAGGACCACTACGAGCAGTACTTC.